This TCR beta chain was retrieved from a study of response to subunit inactivated influenza vaccine. TCRdb recomputed calls from the RT-PCR reads with MiXCR, one row per CDR3 protein. This sample has about 700,000 distinct CDR3 sequences; around a sixth occur once, and the top ten carry roughly 11%. Of note for this clonotype: The germline gene is not matched at one end of the junction; a read error may be the cause.

CDR3 size: 17 residues. Germline V CDR1 and CDR2: MNHEY, SVGAGI. Here the sequenced sample was PBMCs from blood, taken 11 to 12 days after vaccination. The rearrangement uses TRBV6-5 and TRBJ2-1; 15 bases agree with TRBD2. The sequence derives from a man aged 50-59 years who received an inactivated influenza vaccine. The CDR3 protein is CASSSGTSGRFYSEQFF. In nucleotides, the CDR3 is TGTGCCAGCAGTTCCGGGACTAGCGGGAGGTTTTACAGTGAGCAGTTCTTC.